These 9 T cell receptor beta chains came from one sample sequenced in a study of shared clonotypes between healthy human individuals. Measured with immunoSEQ multiplex PCR; TCRdb has only the in-frame clones, and not every one. Of about 1.5 million clones listed, roughly 96% are singletons. The sequenced sample consisted of naive CD4+ T cells sorted from blood. Noted subset: CD45RA+ positively selected. Receptors originate from a man between 25 and 39 years old in good health.

The chain carries TRBV29-1 and TRBJ1-1, with a tentative D call TRBD1 (5 bases). The V and J ends lost 8 bases and 3 bases respectively, with 7 bases between them. This CDR3 is built from 10 residues. Germline-derived CDR1 and CDR2 are SQVTM and ANQGSEA. CDR3 bases: TGCAGCTCCAGGGACACTGAAGCTTTCTTT. This sequence encodes CSSRDTEAFF.

The rearrangement links TRBV5-4 to TRBJ2-1, with 11 bases lining up with TRBD2. The CDR3 spans 18 residues. In germline, CDR1 is SGHNT, CDR2 YYREEE (reference sequence). The V segment lost 4 bases and the J segment 1 base; nucleotides outside the gene matches: 10. CDR3 bases: TGTGCCAGCAGCCTGACACTAGCGGGAGTGGGTTCCTACAATGAGCAGTTCTTC. This codes for CASSLTLAGVGSYNEQFF.

This clone appeared a single time. The chain employs TRBV5-5 and TRBJ2-3, with a tentative D call TRBD2 (5 bases). The CDR3 is 15 amino acids. Deletions cut 1 base from V and 2 bases from J, with 11 bases between. Germline CDR1 SGHKS, CDR2 YYEKEE (reference sequence). The CDR3 coding sequence is TGTGCCAGCAGCTTGCCGGGGATTTCCACAGATACGCAGTATTTT. Protein sequence: CASSLPGISTDTQYF.

Many counts were recorded for this clone. The CDR3 DNA sequence: TGTGCCAGCAGCCATATTTTCAGGCGGAGAGAGACCCAGTACTTC. Translating gives CASSHIFRRRETQYF. The genes are TRBV11-2 and TRBJ2-5; D unclear. This CDR3 spans 15 amino acids. Trimming took off 5 bases at V and 4 bases at J, with 17 bases between the two ends. From germline, CDR1 is SGHAT and CDR2 FQNNGV.

The genes are TRBV2 and TRBJ2-7, with 7 bases aligning to TRBD1. The trim removed 1 base at V and 5 bases at J, leaving 8 bases unmatched. The germline CDR1 and CDR2 sequences are SNHLY and FYNNEI. This CDR3 region has 15 residues. Written as DNA, the CDR3 is TGTGCCAGCAGTGAAGAAGAGACAGGGTTCCACGAGCAGTACTTC. It is translated as CASSEEETGFHEQYF. Combining the CDR3 with reference TRBV2 and TRBJ2-7 gives the whole variable domain EPEVTQTPSHQVTQMGQEVILRCVPISNHLYFYWYRQILGQKVEFLVSFYNNEISEKSEIFDDQFSVERPDGSNFTLKIRSTKLEDSAMYFCASSEEETGFHEQYFGPGTRLTVT.

This clone appeared once. The chain combines TRBV5-1 with TRBJ2-5; D possibly corresponds to TRBD2 (7 bases). The V gene lost 0 bases and the J gene lost 11 bases, with 14 bases spanning the gap. CDR3 length: 13 residues. Germline CDR1 and CDR2: SGHRS and YFSETQ. The DNA of the CDR3 is TGCGCCAGCAGCTTGGGACTTGAGGGGGGGCAGTACTTC. Protein sequence: CASSLGLEGGQYF.

This rearrangement joins TRBV10-3 to TRBJ1-5; no definite D call. The CDR3 covers 16 residues. CDR1 and CDR2 from the germline V gene are ENHRY and SYGVKD. Trimming left V 0 bases short and J 7 bases short, with 16 bases between. The CDR3 sequence: CAISESFGPTTQPQHF. As DNA, the CDR3 is TGTGCCATCAGTGAGTCTTTCGGCCCCACGACACAGCCCCAGCATTTT.

The genes are TRBV4-3 and TRBJ2-3; D ambiguous. V lost 2 bases and J 7 bases, leaving 13 bases between the germline ends. CDR3 size: 14 residues. Looked up from germline, CDR1 is LGHNA and CDR2 is YSLEER. Here the CDR3 DNA reads TGCGCCAGCAGCCAATCCAGCGTAGCCCATACGCAGTATTTT. Its translation: CASSQSSVAHTQYF.

This sequence joins TRBV18 and TRBJ2-7, with D possibly being TRBD2 (5 bases). Per germline, CDR1 KGHSH and CDR2 LQKENI. CDR3 size: 13 residues. The germline V and J ends were trimmed by 2 bases and 5 bases, with 10 bases remaining between them. CDR3 region: CASSPSSFHEQYF. The CDR3 coding sequence is TGTGCCAGCTCACCATCTAGCTTCCACGAGCAGTACTTC.